Listed here are 26 T cell receptor beta chains from one sample, sequenced in a study of long-term antiretroviral therapy in people with HIV. The assay used was immunoSEQ (version v3.0), run at survey level. Sequencing used immunoSEQ multiplex PCR; TCRdb keeps in-frame clones, though not all of them. The profile shows 40,000 or so clones, approximately 85% of them singletons. Specimen: unsorted PBMCs, collected 0.3 years after starting antiretroviral therapy. Every receptor here comes from a man between 18 and 29 years old with HIV.

The rearrangement links TRBV30 to TRBJ1-4; 7 bases align to TRBD1. CDR1 is GTSNPN, CDR2 SVGIG, per germline (reference sequence). V was pared by 4 bases and J by 3 bases, with 8 bases of the junction left unmatched. This CDR3 has 15 residues. CDR3 nucleotide sequence: TGTGCCTGGACTCACCTTGGACAGGCTAATGAAAAACTGTTTTTT. Its protein product is CAWTHLGQANEKLFF.

This clone was detected once. The chain links TRBV28 to TRBJ2-7; D unclear. This CDR3 is built from 12 residues. The germline gives CDR1 MDHEN, CDR2 SYDVKM. The V end was cut by 2 bases, the J end by 7 bases, with 9 bases between. Here the CDR3 reads CASSLGNGEQYF. The CDR3 nucleotides read TGTGCCAGCAGTTTAGGGAACGGGGAGCAGTACTTC.

The J gene is TRBJ1-3, the V gene TRBV29-1, with 7 bases lining up with TRBD1. With 4 bases clipped from V and 0 bases from J, the junction kept 9 bases outside the gene matches. The CDR3 consists of 16 residues. Looked up from germline, CDR1 is SQVTM and CDR2 is ANQGSEA. The CDR3 loop reads CSVGETGISSGNTIYF. The CDR3 nucleotides read TGCAGCGTTGGAGAGACAGGGATCAGCTCTGGAAACACCATATATTTT.

The chain uses TRBV10-3 and TRBJ2-2, with 15 bases matching TRBD2. The length of the CDR3 is 18 residues. The V and J ends lost 2 bases and 4 bases, in that order; junction bases with no gene match: 5. Germline CDR1 and CDR2: ENHRY and SYGVKD. The CDR3 loop reads CAISEGLAGGPSTGELFF. CDR3 nucleotides: TGTGCCATCAGTGAGGGACTAGCGGGGGGGCCGAGCACCGGGGAGCTGTTTTTT.

This clone has a single count. The V call is TRBV5-5, the J call TRBJ2-2; possibly TRBD2 for D (6 bases). This CDR3 region has 16 residues. Looked up from germline, CDR1 is SGHKS and CDR2 is YYEKEE (reference sequence). Trimming stripped 4 bases from V and 1 base from J, with 14 bases between. Written as DNA, the CDR3 is TGTGCCAGCAGCCCGGCGGGACTTATGAACACCGGGGAGCTGTTTTTT. Protein product: CASSPAGLMNTGELFF. The full variable domain, its missing parts supplied by reference TRBV5-5 and TRBJ2-2, is DAGVTQSPTHLIKTRGQQVTLRCSPISGHKSVSWYQQVLGQGPQFIFQYYEKEERGRGNFPDRFSARQFPNYSSELNVNALLLGDSALYLCASSPAGLMNTGELFFGEGSRLTVL.

V usage is TRBV27 and J usage is TRBJ2-1; 7 bases match TRBD2. The V and J ends lost 1 base and 1 base, in that order; junction bases with no gene match: 4. This CDR3 is built from 16 residues. In germline, CDR1 is MNHEY, CDR2 SMNVEV (reference sequence). The CDR3 loop reads CASSLLAGASYNEQFF. Here the CDR3 DNA reads TGTGCCAGCAGTTTATTAGCGGGCGCATCCTACAATGAGCAGTTCTTC.

The rearrangement joins TRBV25-1 to TRBJ1-1; D not resolved. This CDR3 is 16 amino acids long. V lost 3 bases and J lost 1, with 15 bases in between. Per germline, CDR1 MGHDK and CDR2 SYGVNS. The DNA for the CDR3 is TGTGCCAGCAGTGATACACTCCGGCGGGGGAACACTGAAGCTTTCTTT. This gives the protein CASSDTLRRGNTEAFF.

The rearrangement links TRBV27 to TRBJ1-4; 9 nucleotides agree with TRBD1. The length of the CDR3 is 15 residues. Trimming cost V 5 bases and J 7 bases; bases outside gene matches: 8. Germline CDR1 and CDR2: MNHEY and SMNVEV (reference sequence). Written as DNA, the CDR3 is TGTGCCAGCAGTCAACGACAGGGGGGGGGTGAAAAACTGTTTTTT. This gives the protein CASSQRQGGGEKLFF.

The chain recombines TRBV30 with TRBJ2-7, with D perhaps TRBD2 (5 bases). Per germline, CDR1 GTSNPN and CDR2 SVGIG (reference sequence). This CDR3 contains 10 residues. The germline V and J ends were trimmed by 5 bases and 3 bases, with 5 bases remaining between them. CDR3 sequence (DNA): TGTGCCTGGGGAGGCTACGAGCAGTACTTC. This sequence encodes CAWGGYEQYF. Using reference TRBV30 and TRBJ2-7 for the parts outside the CDR3, the full variable domain is SQTIHQWPATLVQPVGSPLSLECTVEGTSNPNLYWYRQAAGRGLQLLFYSVGIGQISSEVPQNLSASRPQDRQFILSSKKLLLSDSGFYLCAWGGYEQYFGPGTRLTVT.

The sample holds a few counts of this clone. This chain connects TRBV7-8 to TRBJ1-2; TRBD1 aligns across 8 bases. V lost 2 bases to trimming and J lost 4 bases; unmatched junction nucleotides: 3. CDR1 is SGHVS and CDR2 is FQNEAQ in the germline V gene. The length of the CDR3 is 14 residues. In DNA, the CDR3 is TGTGCCAGCAGCTTACAGGGGGCTTCCTATGGCTACACCTTC. Protein sequence: CASSLQGASYGYTF.

This chain links TRBV27 with TRBJ1-2; D is perhaps TRBD1 (5 bases). The CDR3 covers 14 residues. Germline assignment: CDR1 MNHEY and CDR2 SMNVEV (reference sequence). Trimming removed 3 bases from V and 2 bases from J, with 10 bases in between. CDR3 DNA: TGTGCCAGCAGTTTCGGGGGGACCAACTATGGCTACACCTTC. This gives the protein CASSFGGTNYGYTF.

The chain couples TRBV2 to TRBJ1-5; TRBD1 might be the D (6 bases). The length of the CDR3 is 14 residues. Trimming took off 2 bases at V and 7 bases at J, with 12 bases between the two ends. Germline V lookup: CDR1 SNHLY, CDR2 FYNNEI. CDR3 region: CASSEPGAGQPQHF. CDR3 nucleotides: TGTGCCAGCAGTGAACCGGGGGCGGGCCAGCCCCAGCATTTT.

This clone was observed a handful of times. The chain employs TRBV6-5 and TRBJ2-2; no clear D gene. The V end lost 5 bases, the J end lost 6 bases, and 10 bases lay between the germline ends. The CDR3 extends over 13 amino acids. CDR1 and CDR2 from the germline V gene are MNHEY and SVGAGI. The CDR3 loop reads CASSPVTAGELFF. CDR3 DNA: TGTGCCAGCAGTCCAGTGACGGCCGGGGAGCTGTTTTTT.

This rearrangement joins TRBV7-8 to TRBJ2-3; TRBD2 matches 9 bases. Germline CDR1 and CDR2: SGHVS and FQNEAQ. This CDR3 has 15 amino acids. J was trimmed by 5 bases and V by 2 bases; bases with no gene match: 5. CDR3 region: CASSLSGGPRDTQYF. For the CDR3, the DNA is TGTGCCAGCAGCTTAAGCGGGGGGCCGAGAGATACGCAGTATTTT.

V usage is TRBV4-2 and J usage is TRBJ2-3; the match to TRBD2 covers 13 bases. Per germline, CDR1 LGHNA and CDR2 YNFKEQ. V gave up 1 base and J gave up 1 base; unmatched junction bases: 8. This CDR3 comprises 19 residues. CDR3 sequence: CASSQGRGLAGAGTDTQYF. The CDR3 nucleotides are TGTGCCAGCAGCCAAGGGCGTGGACTAGCGGGAGCTGGCACAGATACGCAGTATTTT.

J is TRBJ2-1 and V is TRBV28, with 11 bases fitting TRBD2. This CDR3 contains 20 residues. Germline lookup yields CDR1 MDHEN and CDR2 SYDVKM. Trimming at V came to 3 bases and at J to 4 bases, leaving 17 bases not matched to a gene. The CDR3: CASSFTSPSTSGRSYNEQFF. The CDR3 DNA sequence: TGTGCCAGCAGTTTTACTTCCCCCTCTACTAGCGGGAGATCTTACAATGAGCAGTTCTTC.

J is TRBJ2-3 and V is TRBV7-3; possibly TRBD2 for D (5 bases). Germline assignment: CDR1 SGHTA and CDR2 FQGTGA. Trimming stripped 2 bases from V and 8 bases from J, with 14 bases between. This CDR3 is built from 14 residues. CDR3 in DNA: TGTGCCAGCAGCTTATCCCGGACCGCGGGTACGCAGTATTTT. It is translated as CASSLSRTAGTQYF.

The rearrangement links TRBV7-9 to TRBJ2-5; TRBD2 is a possible D gene (6 bases). V was cut by 1 base and J by 7 bases, with 16 bases left in between. There are 15 residues in the CDR3. Germline-derived CDR1 and CDR2 are SEHNR and FQNEAQ (reference sequence). CDR3 in amino acids: CASSLDGGQRGTQYF. The CDR3 DNA reads as TGTGCCAGCAGCTTAGACGGGGGTCAGAGGGGGACCCAGTACTTC.

A single count supports this clone. The chain couples TRBV6-1 to TRBJ2-7, with 12 nucleotides matching TRBD2. Trimming removed 2 bases from V and 5 bases from J; junction bases left unmatched: 4. The germline V gene encodes CDR1 MNHNS and CDR2 SASEGT. The CDR3 has 15 amino acids. CDR3 region: CASSEQLAGGDEQYF. CDR3 sequence (DNA): TGTGCCAGCAGTGAACAACTAGCGGGGGGCGACGAGCAGTACTTC.

There are a few counts of this clone. The chain uses TRBV10-3 and TRBJ1-2; D not certain. Trimming left V 7 bases short and J 8 bases short, with 23 bases between. This CDR3 spans 15 amino acids. Germline assignment: CDR1 ENHRY and CDR2 SYGVKD. CDR3 loop: CAITFRVGTFGGYTF. The CDR3 DNA is TGTGCCATCACGTTTCGCGTCGGAACGTTTGGAGGCTACACCTTC.

The J gene is TRBJ2-6, the V gene TRBV4-3; a weak D match, TRBD1 (6 bases). V was shortened by 3 bases and J by 1 base, with 13 bases between the two germline ends. The CDR3 runs to 17 residues. Germline V gives CDR1 LGHNA, CDR2 YSLEER. The CDR3 DNA reads TGCGCCAGCAGCCAGGGTGAAGGGGGATCTGGGGCCAACGTCCTGACTTTC. As protein: CASSQGEGGSGANVLTF.

This chain connects TRBV6-4 to TRBJ2-3; 10 bases are a match to TRBD1. V dropped 3 bases and J dropped 4; count of bases not matched to a gene: 7. This CDR3 region has 16 residues. Germline V gives CDR1 MRHNA, CDR2 SNTAGT. CDR3 nucleotide sequence: TGTGCCAGCAGTGATACGTCGGACAGGGGGGCAGATACGCAGTATTTT. Protein product: CASSDTSDRGADTQYF.

The J gene is TRBJ1-3, the V gene TRBV9; D uncertain. Germline V lookup: CDR1 SGDLS, CDR2 YYNGEE. The ends were cut back, 0 bases at V and 4 bases at J, with 11 bases in the middle. The CDR3 is 15 residues long. CDR3 sequence reads: CASSVAGMGGNTIYF. For the CDR3, the DNA is TGTGCCAGCAGCGTAGCCGGGATGGGGGGAAACACCATATATTTT.

This clone was seen only a few times. V and J are TRBV7-2 and TRBJ2-7; tentative D call: TRBD1 (6 bases). The germline V gene encodes CDR1 SGHTA and CDR2 FQGNSA. This CDR3 region has 13 residues. The V and J ends lost 5 bases and 6 bases respectively, with 14 bases between them. The CDR3 sequence is CASSHYRDLEQYF. CDR3 in DNA: TGTGCCAGCAGCCACTACAGGGACCTCGAGCAGTACTTC. The full variable domain, completed using reference TRBV7-2 and TRBJ2-7, is GAGVSQSPSNKVTEKGKDVELRCDPISGHTALYWYRQSLGQGLEFLIYFQGNSAPDKSGLPSDRFSAERTGGSVSTLTIQRTQQEDSAVYLCASSHYRDLEQYFGPGTRLTVT.

This chain links TRBV15 with TRBJ2-2, with TRBD2 identical over 7 bases. The trim removed 1 base at V and 0 bases at J, leaving 5 bases unmatched. The V gene's germline CDR1 is LNHNV and CDR2 YYDKDF (reference sequence). This CDR3 has 17 residues. The CDR3 loop is CATSRAGGLSNTGELFF. The DNA for the CDR3 is TGTGCCACCAGCAGAGCTGGGGGACTATCGAACACCGGGGAGCTGTTTTTT.

Only one count was recorded for this clone. This chain joins TRBV6-1 and TRBJ1-4, with D perhaps TRBD1 (6 bases). The V gene's germline CDR1 is MNHNS and CDR2 SASEGT. The CDR3 totals 13 residues. V lost 11 bases and J 10 bases, leaving 20 bases between the germline ends. Here the CDR3 reads CASIEGGAGKLFF. The CDR3 bases are TGTGCCTCTATAGAGGGGGGGGCGGGAAAACTGTTTTTT.